A selection of T cell receptor beta chains follows, all from one sample in a study of blood T cell repertoires in COVID-19. Measured with immunoSEQ multiplex PCR; TCRdb has only the in-frame clones, and not every one. The data show about 270,000 clones, about 87% seen once. The sequencing input was peripheral blood. These TCRs come from a human donor in a cohort sampled during active COVID-19. Each CDR3 is given with its conserved first and last residue. A D gene is named only where the DNA matches it firmly. Clone size is shown for a subset of rows, as once, few, many or a class of expanded clone.

j_call clone_size cdr3_length d_call v_call cdr3_aa cdr3_nt
TRBJ1-5 NA 18 TRBD1 TRBV7-2 CASSPGTEDLFSNQPQHF TGTGCCAGCAGCCCCGGGACAGAGGATTTGTTTAGCAATCAGCCCCAGCATTTT
TRBJ2-5 NA 12 NA TRBV28 CASSELQETQYF TGTGCCAGCAGTGAGCTTCAAGAGACCCAGTACTTC
TRBJ1-1 NA 13 TRBD1 TRBV29-1 CSAVTGGEGEAFF TGCAGCGCCGTGACAGGGGGCGAAGGGGAAGCTTTCTTT
TRBJ2-7 NA 18 TRBD2 TRBV28 CASSFPGQGTSGGYEQYF TGTGCCAGCAGTTTCCCGGGACAGGGGACTAGCGGGGGCTACGAGCAGTACTTC
TRBJ2-5 few 16 TRBD2 TRBV7-6 CASSSRIAGNQETQYF TGTGCCAGCAGCTCCCGAATAGCGGGGAACCAAGAGACCCAGTACTTC
TRBJ1-5 NA 12 NA TRBV28 CASTGNNQPQHF TGTGCCAGCACCGGGAATAATCAGCCCCAGCATTTT
TRBJ2-1 NA 13 NA TRBV19 CASSIDRVSEQFF TGTGCCAGTAGTATAGATCGGGTGTCAGAGCAGTTCTTC
TRBJ2-3 NA 15 TRBD2 TRBV6-5 CASRPGTSGRGTQYF TGTGCCAGCAGGCCCGGGACTAGCGGGAGAGGTACGCAGTATTTT
TRBJ1-6 NA 17 NA TRBV11-2 CASSSGRGPENNSPLHF TGTGCCAGCAGCTCGGGTCGAGGTCCCGAGAATAATTCACCCCTCCACTTT
TRBJ1-1 NA 15 NA TRBV15 CATSSRTGSYTEAFF TGTGCCACCAGCAGTCGTACAGGGAGCTACACTGAAGCTTTCTTT
TRBJ2-1 NA 13 NA TRBV18 CASSPPTDTEQFF TGTGCCAGCTCACCACCCACCGACACGGAGCAGTTCTTC
TRBJ2-4 NA 16 TRBD1 TRBV29-1 CSVEEIGQGRDGIQYF TGCAGCGTTGAAGAAATCGGACAGGGGCGAGACGGCATTCAGTACTTC
TRBJ2-7 NA 15 NA TRBV21-1 CASSKGGRSKYEQYF TGTGCCAGCAGCAAAGGGGGGAGGTCAAAGTACGAGCAGTACTTC
TRBJ2-3 NA 15 TRBD1 TRBV5-1 CASGEQGARTDTQYF TGCGCCAGCGGGGAACAGGGGGCTCGCACAGATACGCAGTATTTT
TRBJ2-5 NA 14 TRBD1 TRBV24-1 CATSDPGGTETQYF TGTGCCACCAGTGATCCAGGGGGCACAGAGACCCAGTACTTC
TRBJ2-1 NA 15 TRBD2 TRBV10-3 CAISDRLAGYNEQFF TGTGCCATCAGTGATCGTCTAGCGGGGTACAATGAGCAGTTCTTC
TRBJ2-7 NA 14 NA TRBV3-1/TRBV3-2 CATAYPRRSPEQYF TGTGCCACCGCTTACCCCCGGAGAAGCCCCGAGCAGTACTTC
TRBJ1-5 NA 16 TRBD1 TRBV6-6 CASSYGTGTSNQPQHF TGTGCCAGCAGTTACGGGACAGGGACTAGCAATCAGCCCCAGCATTTT
TRBJ2-5 NA 15 NA TRBV2 CASTEERGNQETQYF TGTGCCAGCACTGAGGAAAGGGGGAACCAAGAGACCCAGTACTTC
TRBJ2-3 NA 15 TRBD2 TRBV2 CASTGGLAGSGTQYF TGTGCCAGCACCGGGGGACTAGCGGGTTCCGGTACGCAGTATTTT
TRBJ2-7 NA 14 NA TRBV6-2/TRBV6-3 CASSYRESSYEQYF TGTGCCAGCAGTTACCGGGAGAGCTCCTACGAGCAGTACTTC
TRBJ2-7 few 14 TRBD1 TRBV10-3 CAIRPGQGSYEQYF TGTGCCATCAGACCGGGACAGGGCTCCTACGAGCAGTACTTC
TRBJ1-5 few 13 TRBD1 TRBV29-1 CSVVDRVNQPQHF TGCAGCGTTGTCGACAGGGTCAATCAGCCCCAGCATTTT